This T cell receptor (beta chain) was sequenced for a study of shared clonotypes between healthy human individuals. Genomic DNA per cell subset filled all wells of several immunoSEQ plates. Clones were sequenced by immunoSEQ multiplex PCR, and TCRdb holds only the in-frame ones, with some missing. The sample comprises approximately 1.5 million clones, 98% of which are singletons, and 0.45% rests with the top ten. The V end lost 0 bases, the J end lost 4 bases, and 13 bases lay between the germline ends. CDR3 length: 15 amino acids. The germline V gene encodes CDR1 SGHRS and CDR2 YFSETQ. All of the donors resided in Nashville, Tennessee, and each was a Caucasian adult. Concerning this clone itself: This CDR3 is also generated by other DNA sequences in the sample.

The receptor was derived from a man aged 30 to 39 in good health. V usage is TRBV5-1 and J usage is TRBJ1-1, with D perhaps matching TRBD1 (5 bases). Material for sequencing was naive CD4+ T cells sorted from blood. Subset: CD45RA+ positively selected. The DNA of the CDR3 is TGCGCCAGCAGCTTGGAGGCAGGGCGCAGCACTGAAGCTTTCTTT. This sequence encodes CASSLEAGRSTEAFF.